This record concerns one T cell receptor (beta chain) sequence. The protocol was immunoSEQ multiplex PCR, while the TCRdb copy is restricted to in-frame clones and leaves out a portion. This sample has approximately 300,000 clones, with over 75% found just once. This record comes from a study of blood T cell repertoires in COVID-19. The CDR3 is made up of 13 amino acids. CDR1 is ENHRY, CDR2 SYGVKD, per germline. After removal of 7 bases from V and 5 bases from J, the junction contained 7 bases not matched to a gene. The material sequenced was peripheral blood. The TCR comes from a woman between 45 and 60 years old with active or convalescent COVID-19. The gene calls are TRBV10-3 and TRBJ2-7; TRBD1 matches at 8 bases. CDR3 in amino acids: CAIMRTGSHEQYF. The CDR3 bases are TGTGCCATCATGCGGACAGGGTCCCACGAGCAGTACTTC.